The rows below give T cell receptor beta chains drawn from one sample of a study of Graves' ophthalmopathy and Graves' hyperthyroidism. TCRdb ran MiXCR on the multiplex PCR reads and lists one entry per CDR3 protein. Here the sample spans a few hundred thousand distinct CDR3 sequences, just under 40% being singletons. Sequenced input: peripheral blood or thyroid tissue (not recorded which). The receptors originated from an adult man with Graves' hyperthyroidism. Each CDR3 is given with its conserved first and last residue. The order of the fields is J gene, clone size, D gene, CDR3 length, V gene, CDR3 protein, CDR3 DNA. A D gene is named only where the DNA matches it firmly. Size values are once, few and many counts, or a class for expanded clones, and some rows have none.

j_call: TRBJ2-7; clone_size: once; d_call: NA; cdr3_length: 12; v_call: TRBV7-9; cdr3_aa: CASSLRAYEQYF; cdr3_nt: TGTGCCAGCAGCTTAAGGGCGTACGAGCAGTACTTC
j_call: TRBJ1-5; clone_size: many; d_call: NA; cdr3_length: 13; v_call: TRBV19; cdr3_aa: CASSGDSDQPQHF; cdr3_nt: TGTGCCAGTAGTGGAGACAGTGACCAGCCCCAGCATTTT
j_call: TRBJ1-5; clone_size: many; d_call: NA; cdr3_length: 15; v_call: TRBV19; cdr3_aa: CASIERGRSNQPQHF; cdr3_nt: TGTGCCAGTATTGAACGCGGCAGAAGCAATCAGCCCCAGCATTTT
j_call: TRBJ1-4; clone_size: NA; d_call: NA; cdr3_length: 14; v_call: TRBV5-1; cdr3_aa: CASSLEGINEKLFF; cdr3_nt: TGCGCCAGCAGCTTGGAGGGAATTAATGAAAAACTGTTTTTT
j_call: TRBJ2-2; clone_size: many; d_call: NA; cdr3_length: 15; v_call: TRBV7-7; cdr3_aa: CASSPGQYLAGELFF; cdr3_nt: TGTGCTAGCAGCCCAGGACAGTATCTCGCCGGGGAGCTGTTTTTT
j_call: TRBJ2-5; clone_size: many; d_call: NA; cdr3_length: 13; v_call: TRBV3-1; cdr3_aa: CASRIQGQETQYF; cdr3_nt: TGTGCCAGCAGGATACAGGGTCAAGAGACCCAGTACTTC
j_call: TRBJ1-1; clone_size: NA; d_call: NA; cdr3_length: 13; v_call: TRBV12-3/TRBV12-4; cdr3_aa: CASRTDGETEAFF; cdr3_nt: TGTGCCAGCAGGACGGACGGGGAAACTGAAGCTTTCTTT
j_call: TRBJ1-1; clone_size: many; d_call: NA; cdr3_length: 13; v_call: TRBV7-3; cdr3_aa: CASSLRGARPAFF; cdr3_nt: TGTGCCAGCAGCTTAAGGGGGGCGCGACCGGCTTTCTTT
j_call: TRBJ1-2; clone_size: many; d_call: NA; cdr3_length: 15; v_call: TRBV5-1; cdr3_aa: CASSLGLGRIYGYTF; cdr3_nt: TGCGCCAGCAGCTTAGGCCTGGGCAGAATCTATGGCTACACCTTC
j_call: TRBJ1-2; clone_size: NA; d_call: NA; cdr3_length: 15; v_call: TRBV7-9; cdr3_aa: CASSGGESHNYGYTF; cdr3_nt: TGTGCCAGCAGCGGGGGTGAGAGTCATAACTATGGCTACACCTTC
j_call: TRBJ2-3; clone_size: few; d_call: NA; cdr3_length: 10; v_call: TRBV29-1; cdr3_aa: CSAFTDTQYF; cdr3_nt: TGCAGCGCCTTTACAGATACGCAGTATTTT
j_call: TRBJ1-1; clone_size: few; d_call: NA; cdr3_length: 15; v_call: TRBV19; cdr3_aa: CAWSVDSSWGTEAFF; cdr3_nt: TGTGCCTGGAGTGTGGACAGCTCATGGGGCACTGAAGCTTTCTTT
j_call: TRBJ1-5; clone_size: NA; d_call: TRBD1; cdr3_length: 16; v_call: TRBV19; cdr3_aa: CASKQGGPDSNQPQHF; cdr3_nt: TGTGCCAGTAAGCAGGGGGGCCCCGATAGCAATCAGCCCCAGCATTTT
j_call: TRBJ1-1; clone_size: NA; d_call: NA; cdr3_length: 12; v_call: TRBV30; cdr3_aa: CAWSEVGGEAFF; cdr3_nt: TGTGCCTGGAGTGAGGTTGGCGGTGAAGCTTTCTTT
j_call: TRBJ2-6; clone_size: NA; d_call: TRBD1; cdr3_length: 17; v_call: TRBV20-1; cdr3_aa: CSAQTGTGEPGANVLTF; cdr3_nt: TGCAGTGCACAAACCGGGACAGGGGAACCTGGGGCCAACGTCCTGACTTTC
j_call: TRBJ1-4; clone_size: NA; d_call: NA; cdr3_length: 13; v_call: TRBV29-1; cdr3_aa: CSKGDATNEKLFF; cdr3_nt: TGCAGCAAAGGAGATGCAACTAATGAAAAACTGTTTTTT
j_call: TRBJ1-6; clone_size: NA; d_call: NA; cdr3_length: 16; v_call: TRBV20-1; cdr3_aa: CSARGGAASYNSPLHF; cdr3_nt: TGCAGTGCTAGAGGGGGGGCAGCCTCCTATAATTCACCCCTCCACTTT
j_call: TRBJ1-3; clone_size: many; d_call: TRBD1; cdr3_length: 20; v_call: TRBV6-1; cdr3_aa: CASSGRRTGDGTHSGNTIYF; cdr3_nt: TGTGCCAGCAGTGGACGAAGGACAGGGGACGGTACCCACTCTGGAAACACCATATATTTT
j_call: TRBJ2-7; clone_size: NA; d_call: NA; cdr3_length: 15; v_call: TRBV7-9; cdr3_aa: CASSLGGDFPREQYF; cdr3_nt: TGTGCCAGCAGCTTAGGGGGGGACTTTCCGAGGGAGCAGTACTTC
j_call: TRBJ1-2; clone_size: NA; d_call: TRBD1; cdr3_length: 14; v_call: TRBV24-1; cdr3_aa: CATSESGTGGGYTF; cdr3_nt: TGTGCCACCAGTGAATCCGGGACAGGGGGAGGCTACACCTTC
j_call: TRBJ2-7; clone_size: many; d_call: NA; cdr3_length: 16; v_call: TRBV7-9; cdr3_aa: CASSLGIADTGEEQYF; cdr3_nt: TGTGCCAGCAGCTTAGGGATCGCGGACACGGGGGAAGAGCAGTACTTC
j_call: TRBJ1-2; clone_size: NA; d_call: TRBD1; cdr3_length: 14; v_call: TRBV9; cdr3_aa: CASSYMTGYYGYTF; cdr3_nt: TGTGCCAGCAGCTACATGACAGGGTACTATGGCTACACCTTC
j_call: TRBJ1-1; clone_size: NA; d_call: TRBD1; cdr3_length: 18; v_call: TRBV5-1; cdr3_aa: CASSLPGGQALMNTEAFF; cdr3_nt: TGCGCCAGCAGCTTGCCGGGAGGACAGGCTCTCATGAACACTGAAGCTTTCTTT
j_call: TRBJ1-1; clone_size: many; d_call: TRBD1; cdr3_length: 15; v_call: TRBV20-1; cdr3_aa: CSARDSRQGRTEAFF; cdr3_nt: TGCAGTGCTAGAGATTCCCGACAGGGCCGGACTGAAGCTTTCTTT
j_call: TRBJ2-7; clone_size: NA; d_call: NA; cdr3_length: 15; v_call: TRBV6-2/TRBV6-3; cdr3_aa: CASCFPGTPSYEQYF; cdr3_nt: TGTGCCAGCTGCTTTCCCGGGACCCCGAGCTACGAGCAGTACTTC
j_call: TRBJ2-7; clone_size: many; d_call: TRBD1; cdr3_length: 11; v_call: TRBV7-8; cdr3_aa: CASSLGQGLYF; cdr3_nt: TGTGCCAGCAGCTTGGGACAGGGGCTGTACTTC
j_call: TRBJ2-7; clone_size: NA; d_call: TRBD2; cdr3_length: 13; v_call: TRBV12-3/TRBV12-4; cdr3_aa: CASSPMTSGEQYF; cdr3_nt: TGTGCCAGCAGTCCCATGACTAGCGGCGAGCAGTACTTC
j_call: TRBJ2-7; clone_size: NA; d_call: TRBD1; cdr3_length: 14; v_call: TRBV5-1; cdr3_aa: CASSSTGGDNEQYF; cdr3_nt: TGTGCCAGCAGCTCTACAGGGGGAGACAACGAGCAGTACTTC
j_call: TRBJ1-1; clone_size: many; d_call: TRBD1; cdr3_length: 14; v_call: TRBV28; cdr3_aa: CASSLTGESTEAFF; cdr3_nt: TGTGCCAGCAGTTTAACAGGGGAGAGCACTGAAGCTTTCTTT
j_call: TRBJ2-2; clone_size: many; d_call: TRBD2; cdr3_length: 12; v_call: TRBV7-9; cdr3_aa: CAASEREGELFF; cdr3_nt: TGTGCCGCCAGCGAGCGGGAGGGGGAGCTGTTTTTT
j_call: TRBJ1-5; clone_size: few; d_call: TRBD1; cdr3_length: 18; v_call: TRBV28; cdr3_aa: CASSLQGQGVGPNQPQHF; cdr3_nt: TGTGCCAGCAGTTTACAGGGACAGGGGGTCGGCCCCAATCAGCCCCAGCATTTT
j_call: TRBJ1-1; clone_size: NA; d_call: NA; cdr3_length: 15; v_call: TRBV29-1; cdr3_aa: CSVQGLRKRNTEAFF; cdr3_nt: TGCAGCGTACAGGGTCTACGAAAGCGGAACACTGAAGCTTTCTTT
j_call: TRBJ2-1; clone_size: NA; d_call: NA; cdr3_length: 12; v_call: TRBV10-3; cdr3_aa: CAISESEHGQFF; cdr3_nt: TGTGCCATCAGTGAGTCGGAACATGGTCAGTTCTTC
j_call: TRBJ2-7; clone_size: many; d_call: TRBD1; cdr3_length: 13; v_call: TRBV29-1; cdr3_aa: CSVGTGEIYEQYF; cdr3_nt: TGCAGCGTTGGGACAGGGGAGATCTACGAGCAGTACTTC
j_call: TRBJ2-7; clone_size: many; d_call: NA; cdr3_length: 12; v_call: TRBV20-1; cdr3_aa: CSASPLTHEQYF; cdr3_nt: TGCAGTGCTAGTCCCCTGACCCACGAGCAGTACTTC
j_call: TRBJ1-2; clone_size: NA; d_call: NA; cdr3_length: 14; v_call: TRBV28; cdr3_aa: CASVPGGPNYGYTF; cdr3_nt: TGTGCCAGCGTCCCCGGGGGTCCTAACTATGGCTACACCTTC
j_call: TRBJ1-5; clone_size: few; d_call: NA; cdr3_length: 15; v_call: TRBV19; cdr3_aa: CASSPVERVWQPQHF; cdr3_nt: TGTGCCAGTAGTCCAGTGGAGAGGGTTTGGCAGCCCCAGCATTTT
j_call: TRBJ1-5; clone_size: many; d_call: TRBD1; cdr3_length: 16; v_call: TRBV7-9; cdr3_aa: CASSFGTGGNNQPQHF; cdr3_nt: TGTGCCAGCAGCTTTGGGACAGGGGGCAACAATCAGCCCCAGCATTTT
j_call: TRBJ1-1; clone_size: few; d_call: NA; cdr3_length: 14; v_call: TRBV7-2; cdr3_aa: CASSLASYSTEAFF; cdr3_nt: TGTGCCAGCAGCTTAGCATCGTATAGCACTGAAGCTTTCTTT
j_call: TRBJ2-6; clone_size: NA; d_call: NA; cdr3_length: 16; v_call: TRBV5-5; cdr3_aa: CASSFLGGAGANVLTF; cdr3_nt: TGTGCCAGCAGCTTCCTTGGGGGAGCTGGGGCCAACGTCCTGACTTTC
j_call: TRBJ1-5; clone_size: NA; d_call: TRBD1; cdr3_length: 14; v_call: TRBV5-5; cdr3_aa: CASSFGQVNQPQHF; cdr3_nt: TGTGCCAGCAGCTTCGGACAGGTAAATCAGCCCCAGCATTTT
j_call: TRBJ2-7; clone_size: many; d_call: NA; cdr3_length: 13; v_call: TRBV4-1; cdr3_aa: CASSRGTSNEQYF; cdr3_nt: TGCGCCAGCAGCCGTGGGACAAGCAACGAGCAGTACTTC
j_call: TRBJ2-7; clone_size: NA; d_call: TRBD2; cdr3_length: 15; v_call: TRBV28; cdr3_aa: CASSHLTSGPYEQYF; cdr3_nt: TGTGCCAGCAGCCATCTGACTAGCGGCCCCTACGAGCAGTACTTC
j_call: TRBJ2-7; clone_size: few; d_call: NA; cdr3_length: 13; v_call: TRBV15; cdr3_aa: CATSPPGVYEQYF; cdr3_nt: TGTGCCACCAGCCCCCCCGGGGTTTACGAGCAGTACTTC
j_call: TRBJ2-7; clone_size: once; d_call: NA; cdr3_length: 16; v_call: TRBV15; cdr3_aa: CATSRDRGGGQYEQYF; cdr3_nt: TGTGCCACCAGCAGAGATCGCGGAGGGGGACAGTACGAGCAGTACTTC
j_call: TRBJ1-4; clone_size: many; d_call: TRBD1; cdr3_length: 16; v_call: TRBV5-6; cdr3_aa: CASSLAVGTANEKLFF; cdr3_nt: TGTGCCAGCAGCTTGGCCGTCGGGACAGCTAATGAAAAACTGTTTTTT
j_call: TRBJ1-2; clone_size: NA; d_call: TRBD1; cdr3_length: 17; v_call: TRBV5-5; cdr3_aa: CASSLEVTGGQIYGYTF; cdr3_nt: TGTGCCAGCAGCTTGGAGGTCACAGGGGGACAAATCTATGGCTACACCTTC
j_call: TRBJ2-3; clone_size: few; d_call: TRBD2; cdr3_length: 13; v_call: TRBV20-1; cdr3_aa: CSANSGNTDTQYF; cdr3_nt: TGCAGTGCTAATAGCGGGAACACAGATACGCAGTATTTT
j_call: TRBJ2-7; clone_size: NA; d_call: TRBD1; cdr3_length: 16; v_call: TRBV4-1; cdr3_aa: CAGSPSTGTGNYEQYF; cdr3_nt: TGCGCCGGCAGCCCCAGCACCGGGACAGGGAACTACGAGCAGTACTTC
j_call: TRBJ1-5; clone_size: NA; d_call: TRBD1; cdr3_length: 15; v_call: TRBV15; cdr3_aa: CATSNHRGGNQPQHF; cdr3_nt: TGTGCCACCAGCAACCACAGGGGGGGCAATCAGCCCCAGCATTTT
j_call: TRBJ1-5; clone_size: many; d_call: TRBD1; cdr3_length: 14; v_call: TRBV29-1; cdr3_aa: CSVETGGGNQPQHF; cdr3_nt: TGCAGCGTTGAGACAGGGGGCGGCAATCAGCCCCAGCATTTT
j_call: TRBJ2-7; clone_size: many; d_call: NA; cdr3_length: 12; v_call: TRBV29-1; cdr3_aa: CSVGRASYEQYF; cdr3_nt: TGCAGCGTTGGACGGGCCTCCTACGAGCAGTACTTC
j_call: TRBJ2-5; clone_size: NA; d_call: NA; cdr3_length: 19; v_call: TRBV29-1; cdr3_aa: CSASAGDEKLFFGSGTQYF; cdr3_nt: NA
j_call: TRBJ2-1; clone_size: NA; d_call: TRBD1; cdr3_length: 14; v_call: TRBV20-1; cdr3_aa: CSATGDTSYNEQFF; cdr3_nt: TGCAGTGCAACAGGGGACACCTCCTACAATGAGCAGTTCTTC
j_call: TRBJ2-7; clone_size: NA; d_call: TRBD1; cdr3_length: 13; v_call: TRBV20-1; cdr3_aa: CSASGQGASEQYF; cdr3_nt: TGCAGTGCTTCGGGACAGGGGGCTTCCGAGCAGTACTTC